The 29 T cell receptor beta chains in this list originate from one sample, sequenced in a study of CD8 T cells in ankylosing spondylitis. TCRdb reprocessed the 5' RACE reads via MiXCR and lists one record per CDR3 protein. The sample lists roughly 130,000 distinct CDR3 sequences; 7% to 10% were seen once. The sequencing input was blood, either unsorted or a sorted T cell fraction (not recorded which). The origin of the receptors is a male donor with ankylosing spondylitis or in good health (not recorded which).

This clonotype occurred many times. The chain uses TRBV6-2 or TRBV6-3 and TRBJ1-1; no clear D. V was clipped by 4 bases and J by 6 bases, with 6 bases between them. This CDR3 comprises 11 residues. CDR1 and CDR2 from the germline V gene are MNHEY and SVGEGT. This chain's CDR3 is CASSSPAEAFF. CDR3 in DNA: TGTGCCAGCAGTTCTCCAGCTGAAGCTTTCTTT.

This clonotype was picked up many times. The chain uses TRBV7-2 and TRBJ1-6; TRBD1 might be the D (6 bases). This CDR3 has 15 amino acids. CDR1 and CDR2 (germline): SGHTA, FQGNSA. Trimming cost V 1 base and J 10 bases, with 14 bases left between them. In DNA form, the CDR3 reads TGTGCCAGCAGCTTAGACTGGGGGGCTGGGTCACCCCTCCACTTT. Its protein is CASSLDWGAGSPLHF.

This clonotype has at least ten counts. Here the CDR3 reads CSVGQGPTNEQFF. In nucleotides, the CDR3 is TGCAGCGTTGGGCAGGGGCCCACCAATGAGCAGTTCTTC. The chain joins TRBV29-1 to TRBJ2-1, with a weak D call TRBD1 (6 bases). Germline CDR1 reads SQVTM; CDR2 reads ANQGSEA. This CDR3 spans 13 amino acids. Trimming took 4 bases from V and 6 from J, leaving 13 bases between them.

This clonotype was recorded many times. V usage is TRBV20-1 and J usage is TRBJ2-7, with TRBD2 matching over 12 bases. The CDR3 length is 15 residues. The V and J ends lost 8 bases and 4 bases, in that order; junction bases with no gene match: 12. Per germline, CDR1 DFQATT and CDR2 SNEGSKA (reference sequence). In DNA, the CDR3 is TGCAGTCGACAGAAAGGGACTAGCGGGCAGTACGAGCAGTACTTC. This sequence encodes CSRQKGTSGQYEQYF.

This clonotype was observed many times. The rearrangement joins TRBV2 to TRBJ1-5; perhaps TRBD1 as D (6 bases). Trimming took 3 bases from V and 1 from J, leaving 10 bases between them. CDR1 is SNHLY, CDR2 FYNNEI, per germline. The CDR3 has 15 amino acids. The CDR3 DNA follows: TGTGCCAGCAGTGATATAGGGACAAGCAATCAGCCCCAGCATTTT. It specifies CASSDIGTSNQPQHF.

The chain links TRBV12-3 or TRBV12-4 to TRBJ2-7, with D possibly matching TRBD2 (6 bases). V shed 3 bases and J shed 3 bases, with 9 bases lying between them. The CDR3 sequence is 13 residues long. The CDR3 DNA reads TGTGCCAGCAGTTTTACTAGCAACTACGAGCAGTACTTC. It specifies CASSFTSNYEQYF.

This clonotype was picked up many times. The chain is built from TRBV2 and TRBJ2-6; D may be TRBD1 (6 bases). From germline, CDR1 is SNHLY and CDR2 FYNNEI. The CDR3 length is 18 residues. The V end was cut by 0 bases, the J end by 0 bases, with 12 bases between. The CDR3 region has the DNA TGTGCCAGCAGTGAAGCGGGGGCAGTAGTCTCTGGGGCCAACGTCCTGACTTTC. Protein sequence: CASSEAGAVVSGANVLTF.

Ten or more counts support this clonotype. This chain's CDR3 is CASSPYRPERTFF. The CDR3 bases are TGTGCCAGCAGCCCGTATAGACCGGAGCGGACTTTCTTT. The chain joins TRBV14 to TRBJ1-1; D gene uncertain. Trimming cost V 4 bases and J 12 bases, with 18 bases left between them. This CDR3 comprises 13 residues. Germline V gene data show CDR1 as SGHDN and CDR2 as FVKESK.

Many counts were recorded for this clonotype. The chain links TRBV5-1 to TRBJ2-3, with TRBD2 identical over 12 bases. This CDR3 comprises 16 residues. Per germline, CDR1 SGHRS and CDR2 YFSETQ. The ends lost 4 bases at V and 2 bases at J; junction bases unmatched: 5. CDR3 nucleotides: TGCGCCAGCAGCGAAGGACTAGCGGGGCCCACAGATACGCAGTATTTT. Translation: CASSEGLAGPTDTQYF.

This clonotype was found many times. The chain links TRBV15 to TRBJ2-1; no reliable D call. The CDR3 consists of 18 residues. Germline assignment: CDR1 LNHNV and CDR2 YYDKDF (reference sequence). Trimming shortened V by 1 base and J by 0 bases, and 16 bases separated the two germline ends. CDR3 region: CATSRVTTVRSSYNEQFF. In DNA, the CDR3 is TGTGCCACCAGCAGAGTCACAACGGTCCGGAGCTCCTACAATGAGCAGTTCTTC.

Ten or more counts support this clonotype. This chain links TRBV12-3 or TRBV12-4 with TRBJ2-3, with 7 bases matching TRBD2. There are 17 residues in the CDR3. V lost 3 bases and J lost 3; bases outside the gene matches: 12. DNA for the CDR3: TGTGCCAGCAGTTTGGCTAGCGGAGGGGCGGGAACAGATACGCAGTATTTT. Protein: CASSLASGGAGTDTQYF.

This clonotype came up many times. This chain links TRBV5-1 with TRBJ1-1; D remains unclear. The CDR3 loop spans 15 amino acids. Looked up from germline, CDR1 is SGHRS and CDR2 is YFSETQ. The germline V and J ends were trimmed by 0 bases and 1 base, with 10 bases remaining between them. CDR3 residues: CASSLAEGWNTEAFF. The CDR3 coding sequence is TGCGCCAGCAGCTTGGCAGAGGGATGGAACACTGAAGCTTTCTTT.

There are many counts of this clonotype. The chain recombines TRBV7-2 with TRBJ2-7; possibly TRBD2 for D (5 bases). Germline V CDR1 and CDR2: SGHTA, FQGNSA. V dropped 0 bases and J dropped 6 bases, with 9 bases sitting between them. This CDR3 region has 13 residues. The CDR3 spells CASSLAVAREQYF. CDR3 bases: TGTGCCAGCAGCTTAGCTGTAGCGCGCGAGCAGTACTTC.

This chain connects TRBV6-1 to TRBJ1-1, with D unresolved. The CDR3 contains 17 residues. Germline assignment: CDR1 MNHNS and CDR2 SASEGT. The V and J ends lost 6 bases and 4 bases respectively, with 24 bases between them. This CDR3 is CASRRPSAISGGTEAFF. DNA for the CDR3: TGTGCCAGCAGGCGGCCTTCAGCCATAAGCGGTGGCACTGAAGCTTTCTTT.

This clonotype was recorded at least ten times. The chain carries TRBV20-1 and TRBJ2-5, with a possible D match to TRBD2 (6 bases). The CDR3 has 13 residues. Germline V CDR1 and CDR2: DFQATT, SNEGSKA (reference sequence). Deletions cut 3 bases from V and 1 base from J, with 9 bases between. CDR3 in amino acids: CSARAGLQETQYF. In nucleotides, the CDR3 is TGCAGTGCTAGGGCGGGACTCCAAGAGACCCAGTACTTC.

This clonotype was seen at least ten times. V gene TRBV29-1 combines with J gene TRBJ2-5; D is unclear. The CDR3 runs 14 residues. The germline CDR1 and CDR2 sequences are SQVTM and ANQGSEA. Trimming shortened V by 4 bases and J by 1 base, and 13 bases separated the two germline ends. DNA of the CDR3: TGCAGCGTTGTATTCAGGTCCCCCCAAGAGACCCAGTACTTC. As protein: CSVVFRSPQETQYF.

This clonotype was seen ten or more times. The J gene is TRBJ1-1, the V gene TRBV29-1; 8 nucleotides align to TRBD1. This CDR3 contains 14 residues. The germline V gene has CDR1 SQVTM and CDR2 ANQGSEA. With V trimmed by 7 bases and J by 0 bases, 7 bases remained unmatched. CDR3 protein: CSALDRGMNTEAFF. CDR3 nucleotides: TGCAGCGCGCTTGACAGGGGAATGAACACTGAAGCTTTCTTT.

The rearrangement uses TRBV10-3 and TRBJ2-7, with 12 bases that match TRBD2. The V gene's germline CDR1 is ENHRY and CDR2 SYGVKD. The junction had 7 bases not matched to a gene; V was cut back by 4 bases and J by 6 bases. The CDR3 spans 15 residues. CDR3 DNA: TGTGCCATCAGTGGGCTAGCGGGAGGGCCCTCCGAGCAGTACTTC. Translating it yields CAISGLAGGPSEQYF.

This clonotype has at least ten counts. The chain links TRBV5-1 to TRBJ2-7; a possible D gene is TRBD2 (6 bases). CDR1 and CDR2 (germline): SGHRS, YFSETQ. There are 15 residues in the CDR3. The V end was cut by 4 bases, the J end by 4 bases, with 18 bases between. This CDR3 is CASSRRLVGDYEQYF. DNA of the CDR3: TGCGCCAGCAGCCGGAGACTAGTGGGAGATTACGAGCAGTACTTC.

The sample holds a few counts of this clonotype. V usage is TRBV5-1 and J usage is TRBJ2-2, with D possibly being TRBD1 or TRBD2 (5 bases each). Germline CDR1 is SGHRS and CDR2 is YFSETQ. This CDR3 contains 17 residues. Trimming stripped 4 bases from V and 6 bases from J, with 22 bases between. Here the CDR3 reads CASSRDGLAIPPGELFF. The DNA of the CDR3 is TGCGCCAGCAGCCGGGACGGATTAGCGATTCCACCCGGGGAGCTGTTTTTT.

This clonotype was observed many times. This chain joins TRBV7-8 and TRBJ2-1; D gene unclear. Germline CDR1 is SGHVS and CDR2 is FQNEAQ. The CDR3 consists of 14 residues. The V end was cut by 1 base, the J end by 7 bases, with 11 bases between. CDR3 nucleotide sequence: TGTGCCAGCAGCTTAGGTCGGCGAGTAAATGAGCAGTTCTTC. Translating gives CASSLGRRVNEQFF.

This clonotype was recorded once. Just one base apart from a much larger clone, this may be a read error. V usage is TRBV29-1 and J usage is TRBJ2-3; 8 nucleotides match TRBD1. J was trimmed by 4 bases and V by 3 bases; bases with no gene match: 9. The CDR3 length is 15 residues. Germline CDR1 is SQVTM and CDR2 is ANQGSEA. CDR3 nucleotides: TGCAGCGTTGATAAAGGACAGGGTTATCCAGATACGCAGTATTTT. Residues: CSVDKGQGYPDTQYF.

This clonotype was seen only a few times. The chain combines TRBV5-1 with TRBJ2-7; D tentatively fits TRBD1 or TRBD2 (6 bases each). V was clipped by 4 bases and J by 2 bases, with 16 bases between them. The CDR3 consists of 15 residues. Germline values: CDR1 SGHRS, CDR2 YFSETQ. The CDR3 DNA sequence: TGCGCCAGCAGCCTCCGAGGGGGGCCCCCCTACGAGCAGTACTTC. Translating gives CASSLRGGPPYEQYF.

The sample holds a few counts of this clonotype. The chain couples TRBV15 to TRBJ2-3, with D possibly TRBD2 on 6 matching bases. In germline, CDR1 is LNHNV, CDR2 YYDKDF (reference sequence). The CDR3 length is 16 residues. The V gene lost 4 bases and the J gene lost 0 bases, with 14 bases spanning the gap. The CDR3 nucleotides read TGTGCCACCAGCAATGCGGGACCAGCTAGCACAGATACGCAGTATTTT. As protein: CATSNAGPASTDTQYF. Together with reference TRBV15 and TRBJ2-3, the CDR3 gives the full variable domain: DAMVIQNPRYQVTQFGKPVTLSCSQTLNHNVMYWYQQKSSQAPKLLFHYYDKDFNNEADTPDNFQSRRPNTSFCFLDIRSPGLGDTAMYLCATSNAGPASTDTQYFGPGTRLTVL.

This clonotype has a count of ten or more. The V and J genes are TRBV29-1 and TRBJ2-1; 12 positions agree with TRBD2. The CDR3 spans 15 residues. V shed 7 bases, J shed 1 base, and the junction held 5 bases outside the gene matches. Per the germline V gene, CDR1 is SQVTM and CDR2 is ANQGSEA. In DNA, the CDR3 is TGCAGCGCCCTAGCGGGAGGGGGGTCCTACAATGAGCAGTTCTTC. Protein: CSALAGGGSYNEQFF.

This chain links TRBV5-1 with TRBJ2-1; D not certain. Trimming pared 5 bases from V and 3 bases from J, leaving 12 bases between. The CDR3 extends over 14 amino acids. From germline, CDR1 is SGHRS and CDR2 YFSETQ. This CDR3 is CASRLSSDYNEQFF. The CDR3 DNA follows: TGCGCCAGCAGGCTTTCTTCCGACTACAATGAGCAGTTCTTC.

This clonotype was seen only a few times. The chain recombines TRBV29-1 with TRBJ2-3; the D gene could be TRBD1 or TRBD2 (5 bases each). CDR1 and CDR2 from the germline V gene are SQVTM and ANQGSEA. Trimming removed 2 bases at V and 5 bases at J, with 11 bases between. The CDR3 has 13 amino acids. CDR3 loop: CSVETSGGDTQYF. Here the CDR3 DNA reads TGCAGCGTTGAAACTAGTGGGGGAGATACGCAGTATTTT.

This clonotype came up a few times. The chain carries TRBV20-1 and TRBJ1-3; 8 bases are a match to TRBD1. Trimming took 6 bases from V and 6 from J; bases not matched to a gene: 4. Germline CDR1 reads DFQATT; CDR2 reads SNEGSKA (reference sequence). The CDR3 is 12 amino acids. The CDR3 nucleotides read TGCAGTGCCCACAGGGGGGAAAACACCATATATTTT. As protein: CSAHRGENTIYF.

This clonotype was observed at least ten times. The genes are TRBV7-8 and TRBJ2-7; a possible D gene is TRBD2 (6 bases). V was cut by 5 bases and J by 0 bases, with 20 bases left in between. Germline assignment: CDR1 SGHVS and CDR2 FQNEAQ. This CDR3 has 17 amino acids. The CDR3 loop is CASSTSSSGSASYEQYF. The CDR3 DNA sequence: TGTGCCAGCAGCACATCCTCAAGCGGGTCCGCCTCCTACGAGCAGTACTTC.